Listed below are T cell receptor beta chains from one sample, sequenced in a study of T cell responses to AZD1222 COVID-19 vaccine. Method: immunoSEQ multiplex PCR; TCRdb's copy keeps in-frame clones and lacks some. The table records over 150,000 clones, roughly 92% of them present only once. Specimen: peripheral blood, collected on day 0 of AZD1222 vaccination. The receptors were gathered from an adult in good health. CDR3s include the opening cysteine and the closing phenylalanine or tryptophan. A D gene is named only where the DNA matches it firmly. A row's size may be missing; if present it is once, few, many or a size class.

TRBJ1-6,NA,NA,TRBV7-9,CASSWEGTPLHF,TGTGCCAGCAGCTGGGAGGGGACACCCCTCCACTTT
TRBJ1-1,TRBD1,NA,TRBV5-4,CASSLIRDRAHTEAFF,TGTGCCAGCAGCTTAATTAGGGACAGGGCTCACACTGAAGCTTTCTTT
TRBJ1-2,NA,NA,TRBV11-2,CASTSLSGEPNYGYTF,TGTGCCAGCACCTCCCTTTCGGGGGAACCTAACTATGGCTACACCTTC
TRBJ1-6,NA,NA,TRBV27,CASSFLNDLGISPLHF,TGTGCCAGCAGTTTCTTAAACGACCTGGGGATTTCACCCCTCCACTTT
TRBJ1-2,NA,NA,TRBV10-3,CAISFVRSNYGYTF,TGTGCCATCAGTTTCGTTAGGTCTAACTATGGCTACACCTTC
TRBJ1-5,NA,NA,TRBV3-1/TRBV3-2,CASSQELAERPQHF,TGTGCCAGCAGCCAAGAGTTAGCGGAGAGGCCCCAGCATTTT
TRBJ2-5,TRBD1,once,TRBV10-3,CAISEGQGGRRETQYF,TGTGCCATCAGTGAGGGACAGGGGGGTCGAAGAGAGACCCAGTACTTC
TRBJ2-7,NA,NA,TRBV6-5,CASKQGRLSYEQYF,TGTGCCAGCAAACAGGGACGCCTGTCCTACGAGCAGTACTTC
TRBJ1-5,NA,NA,TRBV2,CASSENSGSNQPQHF,TGTGCCAGCAGTGAAAACTCAGGTTCCAATCAGCCCCAGCATTTT
TRBJ2-1,NA,NA,TRBV5-1,CASSLVRVDEQFF,TGCGCCAGCAGCTTGGTTAGGGTCGATGAGCAGTTCTTC
TRBJ1-2,NA,NA,TRBV4-2,CASSQDTRGAGYGYTF,TGTGCCAGCAGCCAAGATACTCGGGGGGCGGGCTATGGCTACACCTTC
TRBJ1-1,TRBD1,few,TRBV18,CASSPPRGGNTEAFF,TGTGCCAGCTCACCACCCAGGGGGGGGAACACTGAAGCTTTCTTT
TRBJ1-5,NA,medium-sized,TRBV6-5,CASSYSPSQPQHF,TGTGCCAGCAGTTACTCCCCCAGTCAGCCCCAGCATTTT
TRBJ1-1,NA,NA,TRBV19,CASSIIQGRTEAFF,TGTGCCAGTAGTATAATCCAGGGAAGAACTGAAGCTTTCTTT
TRBJ1-2,NA,few,TRBV29-1,CSVRGSLYGYTF,TGCAGCGTTCGGGGAAGCCTCTATGGCTACACCTTC
TRBJ2-7,TRBD2,NA,TRBV6-5,CASSGTSAYEQYF,TGTGCCAGCTCCGGGACTAGCGCGTACGAGCAGTACTTC
TRBJ2-5,NA,NA,TRBV2,CASSYLTLVETQYF,TGTGCCAGCAGTTATCTTACCCTAGTCGAGACCCAGTACTTC
TRBJ2-7,NA,NA,TRBV9,CASSGDNYEQYF,TGTGCCAGCAGCGGGGACAATTACGAGCAGTACTTC
TRBJ1-1,TRBD1,NA,TRBV6-5,CASSYRGGVTEAFF,TGTGCCAGCAGCTACAGGGGGGGGGTCACTGAAGCTTTCTTT
TRBJ2-1,TRBD2,NA,TRBV19,CASSYIAGSYNEQFF,TGTGCCAGTAGTTATATAGCGGGGTCTTACAATGAGCAGTTCTTC
TRBJ1-4,TRBD1,NA,TRBV5-1,CASSLGQGGGTNEKLFF,TGCGCCAGCAGCTTGGGACAGGGCGGTGGTACTAATGAAAAACTGTTTTTT
TRBJ1-5,TRBD1,NA,TRBV10-3,CAISESIGQGLSNQPQHF,TGTGCCATCAGTGAGTCGATTGGACAGGGGCTTAGCAATCAGCCCCAGCATTTT
TRBJ1-2,NA,NA,TRBV5-1,CASSHDQGLGGYTF,TGCGCCAGCAGCCACGATCAGGGGCTGGGAGGCTACACCTTC
TRBJ2-7,TRBD1,NA,TRBV30,CAWKRGRQGAPYEQYF,TGTGCCTGGAAGAGAGGTCGGCAGGGGGCCCCCTACGAGCAGTACTTC
TRBJ2-5,TRBD2,NA,TRBV5-5,CASSLGASGGAGETQYF,TGTGCCAGCAGCTTGGGCGCTAGCGGGGGGGCCGGAGAGACCCAGTACTTC
TRBJ1-2,TRBD1,NA,TRBV7-9,CASSLATGGIYGYTF,TGTGCCAGCAGCTTAGCGACAGGGGGAATCTATGGCTACACCTTC
TRBJ1-5,NA,NA,TRBV2,CASSEWDTGSNQPQHF,TGTGCCAGCAGTGAATGGGACACCGGTAGCAATCAGCCCCAGCATTTT
TRBJ1-6,NA,many,TRBV7-6,CASSLRRGSPLHF,TGTGCCAGCAGCTTACGGCGCGGCTCACCCCTCCACTTT
TRBJ1-5,NA,few,TRBV5-8,CASSFITGQPQHF,TGTGCCAGCAGCTTCATCACCGGACAGCCCCAGCATTTT
TRBJ1-1,TRBD1,NA,TRBV5-1,CASSSGQGSNTEAFF,TGCGCCAGCAGCTCGGGACAGGGTAGTAACACTGAAGCTTTCTTT
TRBJ1-1,NA,NA,TRBV4-2,CASSGTLPRSGTEAFF,TGTGCCTCTTCCGGGACTCTCCCTAGAAGTGGCACTGAAGCTTTCTTT
TRBJ2-7,TRBD1,NA,TRBV19,CATPMAGGVEQYF,TGTGCCACCCCAATGGCAGGGGGCGTCGAGCAGTACTTC
TRBJ1-5,NA,NA,TRBV30,CAWSVDSNQPQHF,TGTGCCTGGAGTGTGGATAGCAATCAGCCCCAGCATTTT
TRBJ2-1,TRBD2,NA,TRBV19,CASSIPSGKSYNEQFF,TGTGCCAGTAGTATCCCTAGCGGGAAGTCCTACAATGAGCAGTTCTTC
TRBJ1-2,TRBD1,NA,TRBV13,CASSLKQGGHYGYTF,TGTGCCAGCAGCCTCAAACAGGGGGGCCACTATGGCTACACCTTC
TRBJ1-1,NA,NA,TRBV18,CASSRTAEAFF,TGTGCCAGCTCGAGGACAGCTGAAGCTTTCTTT
TRBJ1-2,NA,NA,TRBV28,CASGPRRGDGYTF,TGTGCCAGCGGCCCAAGACGAGGGGATGGCTACACCTTC
TRBJ1-6,NA,NA,TRBV4-3,CASSLGQHNSPLHF,TGCGCCAGCAGCCTCGGACAGCATAATTCACCCCTCCACTTT
TRBJ2-7,NA,NA,TRBV7-3,CASSLNIGRNYEQYF,TGTGCCAGCAGCTTAAATATCGGCAGGAACTACGAGCAGTACTTC
TRBJ1-5,TRBD1,NA,TRBV2,CASRDRVQPQHF,TGTGCCAGCAGGGACAGGGTCCAGCCCCAGCATTTT
TRBJ2-3,TRBD1,NA,TRBV5-1,CASSTGDSTDTQYF,TGCGCCAGCAGCACCGGGGACAGTACAGATACGCAGTATTTT
TRBJ2-5,NA,once,TRBV7-2,CASSFFETQYF,TGTGCCAGCAGCTTTTTTGAGACCCAGTACTTC
TRBJ2-2,NA,NA,TRBV9,CASTGTTRVAELFF,TGTGCCAGCACCGGGACAACGCGCGTGGCGGAGCTGTTTTTT
TRBJ1-2,NA,NA,TRBV7-2,CASSLFGGAVNYGYTF,TGTGCCAGCAGCTTGTTCGGGGGCGCAGTAAACTATGGCTACACCTTC
TRBJ1-5,NA,NA,TRBV2,CATQSGTSSNQPQHF,TGTGCCACCCAATCAGGGACCTCTAGCAATCAGCCCCAGCATTTT
TRBJ1-5,NA,NA,TRBV7-2,CASSPRHPSGSNQPQHF,TGTGCCAGCAGCCCCCGACATCCCTCAGGAAGCAATCAGCCCCAGCATTTT
TRBJ1-1,TRBD1,NA,TRBV11-3,CASSPGGTGNTEAFF,TGTGCCAGCAGCCCAGGGGGCACAGGGAACACTGAAGCTTTCTTT
TRBJ1-2,NA,NA,TRBV7-3,CASSLNAGYPYGYTF,TGTGCCAGCAGCTTAAATGCGGGGTATCCCTATGGCTACACCTTC
TRBJ1-3,TRBD1,NA,TRBV5-5,CASSTGQVRTIYF,TGTGCCAGCAGCACGGGACAGGTTCGCACCATATATTTT
TRBJ1-6,NA,NA,TRBV9,CASSEGGQLGNSPLHF,TGTGCCAGCAGCGAGGGAGGACAGCTCGGGAATTCACCCCTCCACTTT
TRBJ1-5,NA,NA,TRBV2,CASSEEADSLLPQHF,TGTGCCAGCAGTGAAGAGGCGGACAGTTTATTGCCCCAGCATTTT
TRBJ2-5,NA,NA,TRBV21-1,CASSKGVWRGLGETQYF,TGTGCCAGCAGCAAAGGAGTATGGAGGGGGTTGGGAGAGACCCAGTACTTC